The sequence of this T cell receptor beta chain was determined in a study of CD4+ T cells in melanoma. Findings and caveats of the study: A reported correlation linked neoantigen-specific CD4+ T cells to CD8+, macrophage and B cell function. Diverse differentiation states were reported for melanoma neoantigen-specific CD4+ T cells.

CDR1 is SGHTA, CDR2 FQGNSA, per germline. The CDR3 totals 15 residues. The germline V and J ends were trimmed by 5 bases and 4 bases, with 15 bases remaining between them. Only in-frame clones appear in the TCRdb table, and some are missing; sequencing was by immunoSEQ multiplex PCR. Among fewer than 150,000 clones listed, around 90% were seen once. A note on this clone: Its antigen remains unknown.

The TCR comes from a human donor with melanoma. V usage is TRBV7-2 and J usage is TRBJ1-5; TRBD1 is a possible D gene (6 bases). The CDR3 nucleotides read TGTGCCAGCAGCCCAAGGGGGGGAGGAAATCAGCCCCAGCATTTT. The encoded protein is CASSPRGGGNQPQHF.